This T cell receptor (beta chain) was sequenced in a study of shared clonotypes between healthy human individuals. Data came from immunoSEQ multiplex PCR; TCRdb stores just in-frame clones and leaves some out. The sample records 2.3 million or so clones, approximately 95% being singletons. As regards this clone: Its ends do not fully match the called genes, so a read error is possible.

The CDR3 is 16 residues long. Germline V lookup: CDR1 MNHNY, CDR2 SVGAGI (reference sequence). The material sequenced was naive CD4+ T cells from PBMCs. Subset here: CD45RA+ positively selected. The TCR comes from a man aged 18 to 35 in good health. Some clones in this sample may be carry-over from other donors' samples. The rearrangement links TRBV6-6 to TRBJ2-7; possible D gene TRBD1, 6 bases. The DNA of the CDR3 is TGTGCCAGCAGTCGCCTAACAGGGATGACCTCCTGCGAGCAGTACTTC. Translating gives CASSRLTGMTSCEQYF.